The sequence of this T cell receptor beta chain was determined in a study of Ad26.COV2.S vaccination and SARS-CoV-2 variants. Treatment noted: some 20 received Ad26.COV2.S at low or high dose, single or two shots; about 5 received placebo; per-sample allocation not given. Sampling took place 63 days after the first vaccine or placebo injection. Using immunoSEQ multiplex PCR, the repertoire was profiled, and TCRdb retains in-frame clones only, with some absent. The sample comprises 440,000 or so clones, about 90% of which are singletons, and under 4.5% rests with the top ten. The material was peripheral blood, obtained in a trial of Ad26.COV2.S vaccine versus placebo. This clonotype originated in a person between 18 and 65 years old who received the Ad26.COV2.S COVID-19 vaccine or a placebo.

The CDR3 DNA reads as TGCGCCAGCAGCTTGGTAGGACAGGGACATGAGCAGTTCTTC. It specifies CASSLVGQGHEQFF. This chain joins TRBV5-1 and TRBJ2-1; TRBD1 matches 8 bases. Per germline, CDR1 SGHRS and CDR2 YFSETQ. J gave up 8 bases and V 0 bases, and 4 bases lay outside the gene matches. This CDR3 comprises 14 residues.